One and the same sample provided the 19 T cell receptor beta chains below, sequenced in a study of cytomegalovirus exposure and HLA in healthy donors. A multiplex PCR was run with 60 Vbeta primers and 13 Jbeta primers. Generated by immunoSEQ multiplex PCR, the TCRdb table keeps only in-frame clones and is missing some. The sample yields about 200,000 clones, around 77% seen once. Sequenced sample: PBMCs. The origin of the receptors is a woman in her twenties or thirties in good health and CMV-seronegative.

This clone came up once. The chain couples TRBV9 to TRBJ2-7; 8 positions agree with TRBD1. Germline loops: CDR1 SGDLS, CDR2 YYNGEE. CDR3 length equals 15 residues. Unmatched junction bases numbered 8, after V lost 0 bases and J lost 6 bases. The CDR3 protein is CASSVAGGTGSEQYF. The CDR3 nucleotides are TGTGCCAGCAGCGTAGCGGGCGGGACAGGCTCCGAGCAGTACTTC.

This chain connects TRBV2 to TRBJ2-3, with 10 bases lining up with TRBD1. CDR1 is SNHLY and CDR2 is FYNNEI in the germline V gene. The trim removed 7 bases at V and 2 bases at J, leaving 6 bases unmatched. The CDR3 is 15 amino acids. Here the CDR3 DNA reads TGTGCCAGCATAGAGGACAGGGGGTACACAGATACGCAGTATTTT. As protein: CASIEDRGYTDTQYF.

This clone was counted many times. This chain connects TRBV6-5 to TRBJ1-1; TRBD1 aligns across 10 bases. Germline loops: CDR1 MNHEY, CDR2 SVGAGI. The CDR3 has 14 amino acids. Germline trimming cut 5 bases from V and 5 bases from J; bases unmatched to any gene: 5. CDR3 residues: CASSRGQGRTEAFF. The CDR3 nucleotides are TGTGCCAGCAGTAGGGGACAGGGGAGGACTGAAGCTTTCTTT.

The rearrangement uses TRBV5-4 and TRBJ1-2; unclear D gene. Germline V gene data show CDR1 as SGHNT and CDR2 as YYREEE (reference sequence). The CDR3 is made up of 15 amino acids. V was shortened by 0 bases and J by 3 bases, with 12 bases between the two germline ends. DNA for the CDR3: TGTGCCAGCAGCTTGGCGGATCCAGGTCACTATGGCTACACCTTC. It translates to CASSLADPGHYGYTF.

V is TRBV15 and J is TRBJ1-2, with TRBD1 identical over 8 bases. The junction had 6 bases not matched to a gene; V was cut back by 5 bases and J by 7 bases. The germline V gene has CDR1 LNHNV and CDR2 YYDKDF (reference sequence). CDR3 length: 13 amino acids. This chain's CDR3 is CATSPDRGGGYTF. CDR3 DNA: TGTGCCACCAGCCCAGACAGGGGCGGTGGCTACACCTTC.

CDR3 amino acids: CASSPGTTGTDTQYF. In nucleotides, the CDR3 is TGCGCCAGCTCCCCCGGGACTACCGGCACAGATACGCAGTATTTT. The chain recombines TRBV5-1 with TRBJ2-3, with TRBD2 matching 7 bases. Trimming took 7 bases from V and 1 from J; bases not matched to a gene: 9. This CDR3 spans 15 amino acids. CDR1 is SGHRS and CDR2 is YFSETQ in the germline V gene.

The chain couples TRBV14 to TRBJ2-5; TRBD2 matches at 7 bases. The CDR3 extends over 15 amino acids. The V gene's germline CDR1 is SGHDN and CDR2 FVKESK. With V trimmed by 3 bases and J by 2 bases, 6 bases remained unmatched. Written as DNA, the CDR3 is TGTGCCAGCAGCCACGGGGAGGGATGGCAAGAGACCCAGTACTTC. This gives the protein CASSHGEGWQETQYF. Supplemented by reference TRBV14 and TRBJ2-5, the full variable domain reads EAGVTQFPSHSVIEKGQTVTLRCDPISGHDNLYWYRRVMGKEIKFLLHFVKESKQDESGMPNNRFLAERTGGTYSTLKVQPAELEDSGVYFCASSHGEGWQETQYFGPGTRLLVL.

The chain links TRBV5-1 to TRBJ2-3, with TRBD2 identical over 10 bases. Germline V gene lookup returns CDR1 SGHRS and CDR2 YFSETQ. The CDR3 extends over 16 amino acids. Trimming cost V 0 bases and J 3 bases; bases outside gene matches: 4. The CDR3 spells CASSLAAGGPTDTQYF. The CDR3 DNA follows: TGCGCCAGCAGCTTGGCAGCGGGAGGGCCTACAGATACGCAGTATTTT.

This rearrangement joins TRBV19 to TRBJ1-5, with 12 bases fitting TRBD1. The germline CDR1 and CDR2 sequences are LNHDA and SQIVND (reference sequence). With V trimmed by 1 base and J by 6 bases, 7 bases remained unmatched. The CDR3 extends over 17 amino acids. CDR3: CASSIGPLGQGAQPQHF. CDR3 bases: TGTGCCAGTAGTATAGGCCCCCTGGGACAGGGGGCTCAGCCCCAGCATTTT.

The rearrangement joins TRBV4-2 to TRBJ2-7; TRBD2 might be the D (5 bases). Trimming took 1 base from V and 4 from J, leaving 14 bases between them. Per the germline V gene, CDR1 is LGHNA and CDR2 is YNFKEQ. CDR3 length: 15 amino acids. The CDR3: CASSQGRAAGYEQYF. CDR3 in DNA: TGTGCCAGCAGCCAAGGTCGGGCGGCGGGTTACGAGCAGTACTTC.

This sequence joins TRBV27 and TRBJ2-1; maybe TRBD1 (6 bases). The CDR3 is 17 amino acids. The ends were cut back, 0 bases at V and 3 bases at J, with 15 bases in the middle. Germline V gene sequence: CDR1 MNHEY, CDR2 SMNVEV (reference sequence). CDR3 nucleotides: TGTGCCAGCAGTTTATCGTGGGGACATTTAGACTACAATGAGCAGTTCTTC. This gives the protein CASSLSWGHLDYNEQFF.

The chain combines TRBV10-3 with TRBJ2-7; D is ambiguous. Trimming took off 6 bases at V and 2 bases at J, with 8 bases between the two ends. The CDR3 has 12 amino acids. Germline values: CDR1 ENHRY, CDR2 SYGVKD. CDR3 coding DNA: TGTGCCATCAGGACGGCGGCCTACGAGCAGTACTTC. It is translated as CAIRTAAYEQYF.

The chain couples TRBV10-3 to TRBJ2-4, with TRBD2 matching over 7 bases. V dropped 3 bases and J dropped 3; count of bases not matched to a gene: 11. The CDR3 spans 17 residues. CDR1 is ENHRY, CDR2 SYGVKD, per germline. The CDR3 nucleotides are TGTGCCATCAGTGAAGGAAACCGGGGGAGGGACAAAAACATTCAGTACTTC. Translated, it gives CAISEGNRGRDKNIQYF.

The chain has TRBV28 and TRBJ2-5, with TRBD1 identical over 12 bases. CDR3 length equals 16 residues. Per the germline V gene, CDR1 is MDHEN and CDR2 is SYDVKM. The junction had 8 bases not matched to a gene; V was cut back by 4 bases and J by 5 bases. The DNA for the CDR3 is TGTGCCAGCAGTTCACGGGACAGGGGGCTCTTGGAGACCCAGTACTTC. It translates to CASSSRDRGLLETQYF.

The chain links TRBV2 to TRBJ2-3; 7 positions agree with TRBD2. Per the germline V gene, CDR1 is SNHLY and CDR2 is FYNNEI. This CDR3 contains 16 residues. V trimming: 0 bases; J trimming: 3 bases; junction bases outside the gene matches: 6. CDR3 DNA: TGTGCCAGCAGTGAAGCGGGAGGAGCGGGGACAGATACGCAGTATTTT. Its protein is CASSEAGGAGTDTQYF.

The J gene is TRBJ2-1, the V gene TRBV27; a possible D gene is TRBD2 (6 bases). The length of the CDR3 is 15 residues. Germline-derived CDR1 and CDR2 are MNHEY and SMNVEV (reference sequence). Between the trimmed V and J ends, which lost 6 bases and 9 bases, there was a span of 21 bases. CDR3 amino acids: CASSLTPGLLSEQFF. For the CDR3, the DNA is TGTGCCAGCAGCCTGACGCCGGGACTTTTGAGTGAGCAGTTCTTC.

The genes are TRBV5-1 and TRBJ2-7, with 7 nucleotides matching TRBD1. Germline V gene sequence: CDR1 SGHRS, CDR2 YFSETQ. CDR3 length: 14 residues. The V segment lost 4 bases and the J segment 4 bases; nucleotides outside the gene matches: 8. DNA of the CDR3: TGCGCCAGCAGCGTCGACAGGGTTAAGTACGAGCAGTACTTC. It translates to CASSVDRVKYEQYF.

DNA of the CDR3: TGTGCCAGCAGCCCTAGGACTAGCGTCCGCTCCTACGAGCAGTACTTC. It specifies CASSPRTSVRSYEQYF. The V call is TRBV11-2, the J call TRBJ2-7; TRBD2 matches at 9 bases. This CDR3 comprises 16 residues. V was pared by 5 bases and J by 0 bases, with 8 bases of the junction left unmatched. CDR1 and CDR2 from the germline V gene are SGHAT and FQNNGV.

The rearrangement joins TRBV4-1 to TRBJ1-3; D unclear. Trimming took 4 bases from V and 3 from J, leaving 4 bases between them. The CDR3 covers 12 residues. Germline CDR1 and CDR2: MGHRA and YSYEKL. For the CDR3, the DNA is TGCGCCAGCAGCCGCTATGGAAACACCATATATTTT. Translating gives CASSRYGNTIYF.